This T cell receptor (beta chain) was sequenced during a study of cytomegalovirus exposure and HLA in healthy donors (TCRdb year 2017). For the wider study: An earlier analysis of fewer than 750 of the donors reported 276 Gb of sequence data and roughly 120 million unique TCR beta sequences obtained from about 179 million T cells. An early release covering roughly 600 HLA-typed donors comprised about 320 gigabases of sequencing data and 65 million to 100 million unique TCR sequences. The genetic ancestry cluster associated with self-reported Caucasian donors included about four fifths of the approximately 410 genotyped donors. The aim of the study was to test whether cataloging public T cell receptors could identify signatures of past pathogen exposure. Using immunosequencing, the study profiled T cell repertoires from 666 subjects and related those repertoires to cytomegalovirus serostatus. Along with the approximately 650-subject first cohort, a separate validation cohort of 120 different subjects was used. To predict cytomegalovirus infection status, the study brought together high-throughput TCR immunosequencing, statistical association of individual TCRs with disease status, and machine learning. In a later analysis, previously published TCR beta repertoires from roughly 710 donors were re-analyzed and high-resolution HLA genotyping was added so that TCR occurrence patterns could be studied. Rather than using new phenotypic data, the later analysis identified candidate immune exposures from TCR beta sequences and from how often those sequences occurred across donors. An earlier analysis of fewer than 700 of the donors applied high-throughput TCR beta sequencing to assess whether each TCR beta V gene segment acted as functional or pseudogenic. Donor age, sex, ethnicity and CMV serostatus were collected together with the repertoire data. A later genetic analysis used genome-wide SNP genotypes for about 65% of the roughly 670 donors, treating that subset as a discovery cohort. All discovery cohort repertoires had been generated on a single sequencing platform. Class I and class II HLA loci were covered by the typing at four-digit resolution. The number of typed donors differed by locus: about 620-630 for A, B, C, DRB1 and DQB1; approximately 540 for DQA1; approximately 610 for DPA1; and about 450 for DPB1. Because of strong linkage in the cohort, five DR-DQ haplotypes were treated as single units for association and clustering. On average, around 240,000 unique TCR beta nucleotide sequences were sequenced per donor among some 420 genotyped donors of the cohort, with 15% to 20% of those sequences being non-productive. Paper-wide results and their limitations: Correlated functional status among segregating V segments might be attributable to linkage disequilibrium, but an unknown experimental factor could not be ruled out. In the study, some 160 TCR beta chains were listed as associated with cytomegalovirus. A further reported finding was that TCR beta sequences accurately predicted the HLA-A and HLA-B alleles for most subjects in the first cohort. In a later analysis, HLA-associated TCR beta chains were found to be more clonally expanded and to have lower generation probabilities than equally common non-associated chains. CMV serostatus was the only immune exposure information available for the cohort. Because the 87-base-pair reads could not distinguish some IMGT-functional V segments, including TRBV6-2 and TRBV6-3, those segments were excluded. A group of highly shared sequence variants was considered likely to be a technical artifact of the sequencing pipeline. An earlier analysis of roughly 570 of the donors showed that most TCR beta V segments appeared in productive rearrangements either about 87% or about 30% of the time, which broadly matched IMGT annotations. A later analysis found that TCR association rates varied across HLA loci, with DRB1 alleles showing the most associated TCRs and HLA-C alleles the fewest. When HLA alleles, especially DR and DQ, strongly co-occurred, TCR associations were difficult to assign to individual alleles. This cohort had only TCR beta chains sequenced, and the lack of alpha or paired-chain data limited which features could be detected. V-gene and J-gene trimming of TCR beta chains was associated with a missense DCLRE1C variant in a later genetic analysis, and the association was replicated in an independent cohort. The authors suggested that the approach could potentially be generalized to other disease states and immunological phenotypes. A later analysis reported that several top co-occurrence clusters appeared linked to parvovirus B19, influenza, CMV and Epstein-Barr virus. Most TCR sequences were seen in very few donors, while some public TCRs were found in many individuals. In a later genetic analysis, fewer N-insertions in productive TCRs were reported among donors in an Asian-associated ancestry cluster than the 666-donor mean. HLA typing was unavailable for some donors at each locus, so association tests used only the typed subset. The presence/absence analyses assumed that sequencing depth was roughly uniform across donors, and that assumption may not be true. The classifier was reported to diagnose cytomegalovirus status with high specificity and sensitivity in both the original and validation cohorts. Specific HLA alleles were associated with 18,000 or so TCR beta sequences at a false discovery rate of 0.05 in a later analysis. In vitro tests confirmed that a few of the cytomegalovirus-associated TCR beta chains recognize cytomegalovirus antigens. The earlier analysis of about 600 of the donors excluded around 17 rarely observed V segments, including chromosome 9 orphons, because counts were too low. Most CMV-associated TCR beta chains appeared to be HLA-restricted in a later analysis, and the HLA associations seemed to be driven largely by CMV exposure.

Libraries were made using the immunoSEQ multiplex PCR assay. The multiplex PCR relied on a mix of 60 forward primers for TCR Vbeta segments and 13 reverse primers for TCR Jbeta segments. The CDR3 region of rearranged TCR beta genes was amplified from genomic DNA with a multiplex PCR assay. The amplified TCR beta libraries were sequenced on the Illumina HiSeq System as 87-base-pair reads. The paper's data handling went like this. A later analysis counted some 80 million unique TCR beta chains across the 650 to 700 repertoires, and 9.5 million to 11 million of these chains were shared by at least two donors. Raw reads were error-corrected and collapsed into unique sequences by a nearest-neighbor algorithm in which closely related sequences were merged to remove PCR and sequencing errors. V, D and J gene segments were assigned by aligning CDR3 sequences to IMGT reference sequences. Each retained sequence needed at least a six-nucleotide match to both a V gene segment and a J gene segment. Rearrangements were classified as productive when the CDR3 lacked stop codons and remained in frame with V and J, and all other rearrangements were classified as non-productive. CDR3 was defined by IMGT convention, running from the second conserved V-encoded cysteine to the conserved J-encoded phenylalanine. In an earlier analysis of some 550 of the donors, sequences lacking an unambiguous match to a single V gene segment were excluded. In an earlier analysis of 587 of the donors, a V segment was called functional when productive rearrangements were above 56.7%, and segregating when the standard deviation between donors exceeded 5%. To diagnose cytomegalovirus status from the catalog of TCR beta chain sequences, a statistical classification framework was built. In a later analysis, V and J genes were assigned by comparing TCR nucleotide sequences against IMGT/GENE-DB human TR gene sequences. Using the TCRdist pipeline, a later analysis assigned CDR3 sequences along with most-parsimonious VDJ recombination scenarios. A later analysis defined each TCR beta chain by its CDR3 amino acid sequence plus V-gene family, and excluded reads lacking a unique V-gene family. A later analysis removed over 500 highly shared, low-generation-probability nucleotide sequences to deal with suspected cross-contamination and a sequencing artifact. In a later analysis, a clonal expansion index was calculated for each public chain from normalized within-repertoire ranks of inferred template counts. In a later analysis, generation probabilities were computed using a VDJ recombination model fitted to out-of-frame rearrangements, and the results were checked against IGoR. In a later analysis, TCR-TCR, TCR-HLA and TCR-CMV co-occurrence was scored with hypergeometric tests, and a repertoire-size bias correction was applied to TCR pairs. A later analysis estimated false discovery rates by permuting HLA or CMV assignments 20 times. A later analysis grouped co-occurring TCRs with DBSCAN, adding TCRdist sequence similarity when clustering within HLA-allele-positive subsets. Repertoires with fewer than 30,000 or more than 120,000 public chains were left out of co-occurrence clustering, as were five repertoires with anomalous nucleotide sharing. Imported from immuneACCESS, the table was reduced by TCRdb to in-frame sequences with V and J called. These copies leave out some clones; in studies compared against another copy, an unresolved V gene accounts for under half, and the cause of the remainder is not known. Clonal size and the V and J genes are those of that table, whereas D and trimming came from the DNA. This sample lists 95,000 to 100,000 clones; about three quarters were detected once. The ten largest account for 16% of the sample.

The CDR3 starts with the cysteine, ends with the phenylalanine, and has 20 residues. Kept here is only the CDR3 DNA, which spans 60 bases and is read in frame from base 1. The germline V gene encodes CDR1 LGHNA and CDR2 YNFKEQ. The trim is 0 bases for V and 1 base for J, with a gap of 19 bases between the germline ends. Only a few counts were recorded for this clone. The clone's antigen remains unknown. Within one base of it there is no much larger clone, and no base qualities were kept. The cohort comprised fewer than 700 healthy bone marrow donors. Cohort members were all nominally healthy when sampled, although unrecorded immune exposures were likely present. The donor was CMV seropositive and belonged to the group of 250 to 300 seropositive cohort members. A peripheral blood sample was collected from each donor, and TCR beta sequencing was performed on peripheral blood mononuclear cells. The Qiagen DNeasy Blood Extraction Kit was used to extract genomic DNA from the blood cell samples.

Recombination joined TRBV4-2 with TRBJ2-6; TRBD1 might be the D gene, on 6 matching bases. Sequencing was carried out using PBMCs. This receptor was taken from a man in his fifties or sixties in good health and CMV-seropositive. The DNA sequence is as follows: TGTGCCAGCAGCCAAGATTGGCAGGGGTCCTCCGTATCTGGGGCCAACGTCCTGACTTTC. Its translation is CASSQDWQGSSVSGANVLTF.